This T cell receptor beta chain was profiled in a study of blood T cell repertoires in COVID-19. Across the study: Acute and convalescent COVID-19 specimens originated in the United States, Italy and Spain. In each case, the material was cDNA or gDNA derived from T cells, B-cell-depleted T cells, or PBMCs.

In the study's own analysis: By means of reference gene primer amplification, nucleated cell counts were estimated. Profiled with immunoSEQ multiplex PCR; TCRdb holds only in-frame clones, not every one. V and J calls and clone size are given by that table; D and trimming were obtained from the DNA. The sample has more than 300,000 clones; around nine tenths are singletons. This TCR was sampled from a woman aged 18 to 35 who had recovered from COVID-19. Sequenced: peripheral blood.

The CDR3 bases are TGTGCCAGCAGCTCACCCCGGGACAGGGGGCTCAATGAGCAGTTCTTC. Its translation is CASSSPRDRGLNEQFF. V is TRBV7-9 and J is TRBJ2-1, with TRBD1 matching over 12 bases. The trim removed 4 bases at V and 6 bases at J, leaving 7 bases unmatched. Germline V gene data show CDR1 as SEHNR and CDR2 as FQNEAQ (reference sequence). This CDR3 is built from 16 residues.